Sequencing of this T cell receptor beta chain was carried out in a study of blood T cell repertoires in COVID-19. In the study overall: Whether acute or convalescent, the COVID-19 samples came from the United States, Italy and Spain.

This CDR3 region has 14 residues. V was clipped by 3 bases and J by 4 bases; unmatched bases: 3. Germline loops: CDR1 MDHEN, CDR2 SYDVKM. In the original workflow: Estimated nucleated cell counts came from reference gene primer amplification. Produced via immunoSEQ multiplex PCR; TCRdb's table is partial and in-frame only. V and J calls and clone size come straight from that table; D and trimming were deduced from the DNA. The sample holds roughly 70,000 clones, approximately 73% seen once. This clone is medium-sized by share. Patients at the Seattle site were enrolled during active infection and followed longitudinally.

The chain recombines TRBV28 with TRBJ1-2; 9 bases are a match to TRBD1. The sequence was obtained from a man in his fifties or sixties with COVID-19, enrolled during active disease. The specimen was peripheral blood. In DNA form, the CDR3 reads TGTGCCAGCAGTTTCATGGGACAGGGCTATGGCTACACCTTC. Its translation is CASSFMGQGYGYTF.